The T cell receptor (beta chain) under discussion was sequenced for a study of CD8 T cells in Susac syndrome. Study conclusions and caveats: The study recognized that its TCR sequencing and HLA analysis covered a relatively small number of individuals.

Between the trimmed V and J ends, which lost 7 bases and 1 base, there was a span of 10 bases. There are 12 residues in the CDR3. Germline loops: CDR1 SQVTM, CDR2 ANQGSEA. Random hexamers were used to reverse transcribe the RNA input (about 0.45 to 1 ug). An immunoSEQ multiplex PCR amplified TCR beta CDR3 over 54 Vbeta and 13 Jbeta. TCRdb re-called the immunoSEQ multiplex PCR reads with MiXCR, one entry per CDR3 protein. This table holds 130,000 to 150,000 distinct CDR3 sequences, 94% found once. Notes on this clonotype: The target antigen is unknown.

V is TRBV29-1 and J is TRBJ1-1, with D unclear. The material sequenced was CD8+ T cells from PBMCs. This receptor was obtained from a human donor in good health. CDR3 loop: CSAEGSNTEAFF. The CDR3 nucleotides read TGCAGCGCCGAAGGGTCGAACACTGAAGCTTTCTTT.